What follows are 9 T cell receptor beta chains derived from one specimen sequenced in a study of human T cells and chemical hapten exposure. Time point reported: patch test 1, 2 weeks after DPC sensitization. Treatment specified: therapeutic diphenylcyclopropenone sensitization with weekly scalp DPC. TCRdb independently ran MiXCR on the RACE reads; one entry per CDR3 protein. This sample carries about 360,000 distinct CDR3 sequences, more than 4.5% of them seen once, and the ten largest clones take under 2.5%. The sample was whole blood, taken in connection with sensitization to the hapten diphenylcyclopropenone (DPC). The receptors originated from a woman between 50 and 59 years old with alopecia areata. Some clones in this sample may be carry-over from other donors' samples.

This clonotype was recorded at least ten times. This chain connects TRBV14 to TRBJ2-7; 11 bases are shared with TRBD1. CDR1 is SGHDN and CDR2 is FVKESK in the germline V gene. The J segment lost 4 bases and the V segment lost 3 bases, leaving 5 bases of the junction unmatched. There are 15 residues in the CDR3. The CDR3 DNA follows: TGTGCCAGCAGCCACCCGGGACAGGGGGTTTACGAGCAGTACTTC. As protein: CASSHPGQGVYEQYF.

In its sample, this clonotype was seen a few times. The chain couples TRBV12-3 or TRBV12-4 to TRBJ2-4, with D maybe TRBD2 (6 bases). The V end was cut by 1 base, the J end by 9 bases, with 13 bases between. The length of the CDR3 is 14 residues. The CDR3 DNA reads TGTGCCAGCAGTTTAGGACACGGGGGAGCCATTCAGTACTTC. The encoded protein is CASSLGHGGAIQYF.

The chain recombines TRBV29-1 with TRBJ2-1; 10 bases map to TRBD2. The V gene's germline CDR1 is SQVTM and CDR2 ANQGSEA. The CDR3 spans 12 residues. The junction had 5 bases not matched to a gene; V was cut back by 8 bases and J by 7 bases. The CDR3 is CSLVAGGNEQFF. Written as DNA, the CDR3 is TGCAGCCTTGTAGCGGGAGGTAATGAGCAGTTCTTC.

This clonotype appeared many times. The chain is built from TRBV5-6 and TRBJ2-3, with D unclear. V was shortened by 1 base and J by 11 bases, with 17 bases between the two germline ends. This CDR3 has 14 amino acids. Germline CDR1 SGHDT, CDR2 YYEEEE. CDR3 in amino acids: CASSLSLASNRQYF. The CDR3 coding sequence is TGTGCCAGCAGCTTGTCCTTGGCCAGCAATAGGCAGTATTTT. The variable domain in full, with the rest retrieved from reference TRBV5-6 and TRBJ2-3, is DAGVTQSPTHLIKTRGQQVTLRCSPKSGHDTVSWYQQALGQGPQFIFQYYEEEERQRGNFPDRFSGHQFPNYSSELNVNALLLGDSALYLCASSLSLASNRQYFGPGTRLTVL.

The table lists this clonotype with many counts. The J gene is TRBJ2-1, the V gene TRBV5-1, with 7 bases lining up with TRBD2. The CDR3 spans 15 residues. V lost 3 bases and J lost 0; bases outside the gene matches: 3. Germline assignment: CDR1 SGHRS and CDR2 YFSETQ. CDR3 loop: CASSSLADSYNEQFF. The DNA of the CDR3 is TGCGCCAGCAGCTCCCTAGCGGACTCCTACAATGAGCAGTTCTTC.

This clonotype was recorded at least ten times. V usage is TRBV5-1 and J usage is TRBJ1-1; 7 bases are shared with TRBD1. This CDR3 is 15 amino acids long. The trim removed 0 bases at V and 8 bases at J, leaving 10 bases unmatched. Germline CDR1 reads SGHRS; CDR2 reads YFSETQ. CDR3 nucleotide sequence: TGCGCCAGCAGCTTGGCTTTAGGGACAGCGAAAGAAGCTTTCTTT. It encodes CASSLALGTAKEAFF.

V gene TRBV12-3 or TRBV12-4 combines with J gene TRBJ2-5, with D unresolved. The V and J ends lost 7 bases and 5 bases respectively, with 14 bases between them. This CDR3 comprises 13 residues. CDR3 sequence (DNA): TGTGCCAGCACCAGGAACGCGAAGGAGACCCAGTACTTC. Protein product: CASTRNAKETQYF.

As regards this clonotype: Possible read error: a much larger clone is one base away. The chain couples TRBV7-2 to TRBJ2-3; 11 positions match TRBD1. The J call is doubtful: the DNA matches TRBJ1-5 better. The CDR3 has 15 amino acids. CDR1 and CDR2 from the germline V gene are SGHTA and FQGNSA. CDR3 DNA: TGTGCCAGCAGCGGACAGGGGGCTGTGACAGATACGCAGCATTTT. Residues: CASSGQGAVTDTQHF.

This clonotype was seen repeatedly, ten times or more. The V call is TRBV2, the J call TRBJ2-5, with D unclear. Trimming took off 1 base at V and 7 bases at J, with 7 bases between the two ends. Germline-derived CDR1 and CDR2 are SNHLY and FYNNEI. This CDR3 has 12 residues. CDR3 region: CASSEVSWTQYF. Written as DNA, the CDR3 is TGTGCCAGCAGTGAAGTCTCCTGGACCCAGTACTTC.